Listed below are T cell receptor beta chains from one sample, sequenced in a study of CD8 T cells in Susac syndrome. TCRdb independently ran MiXCR on the immunoSEQ multiplex PCR reads; one entry per CDR3 protein. In the table there are 110,000 to 150,000 distinct CDR3 sequences, approximately 94% of which are singletons. The sample consisted of CD4+ T cells from PBMCs. These receptors were taken from a human donor with Susac syndrome. The CDR3 runs from the conserved cysteine through the conserved F or W.

TRBV29-1	TRBJ2-4	CSVGDRGSKNIQYF
TRBV12-3/TRBV12-4	TRBJ1-1	CASRSPFAEAFF
TRBV6-6	TRBJ2-1	CASSYGGASSEQFF
TRBV21-1	TRBJ1-5	CASSRPRRQPQHF
TRBV9	TRBJ2-3	CASSVEVAGELDTQYF
TRBV19	TRBJ2-2	CASNLPGGTGELFF
TRBV7-9	TRBJ2-1	CASSSGQGDAEQLF
TRBV3-1	TRBJ1-3	CASSPRVSSGNTIYF
TRBV5-1	TRBJ2-1	CASSLKRENNEQFF
TRBV5-4	TRBJ2-5	CASSFSSSGGQETQYF
TRBV3-1	TRBJ2-3	CASSQAGPITDTQYF
TRBV24-1	TRBJ2-3	CATSVGFGTDTQYF
TRBV19	TRBJ1-2	CASSIGRQDGYTF
TRBV28	TRBJ2-4	CASSFGPGVGAKNIQYF
TRBV3-1	TRBJ2-1	CASGGLAGGPTFF
TRBV7-2	TRBJ1-1	CASTLSGGWDGNEAFF
TRBV27	TRBJ2-3	CASSLSEAHTDTQYF
TRBV5-5	TRBJ2-6	CASSFLSSGANVLTF
TRBV10-3	TRBJ1-1	CAIGGQLNTEAFF
TRBV14	TRBJ2-1	CASSQVRVGGEQFF
TRBV20-1	TRBJ2-5	CSAREETGVETQYF
TRBV29-1	TRBJ2-7	CSVETPGRGSYEQYF